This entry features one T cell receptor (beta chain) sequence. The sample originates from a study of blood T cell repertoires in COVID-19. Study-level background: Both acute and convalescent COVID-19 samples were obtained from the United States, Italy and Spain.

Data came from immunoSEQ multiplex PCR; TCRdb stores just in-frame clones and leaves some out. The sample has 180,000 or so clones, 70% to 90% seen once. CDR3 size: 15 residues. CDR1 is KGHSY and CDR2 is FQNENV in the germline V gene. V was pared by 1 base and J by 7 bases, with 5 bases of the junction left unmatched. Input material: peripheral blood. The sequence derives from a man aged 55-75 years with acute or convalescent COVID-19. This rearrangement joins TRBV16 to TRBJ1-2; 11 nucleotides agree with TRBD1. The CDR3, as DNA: TGTGCCAGCAGCCAATTGCGGACAGGGGGCTCTGGCTACACCTTC. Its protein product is CASSQLRTGGSGYTF.